A single sample gave rise to the 27 T cell receptor beta chains below, sequenced in a study of radiotherapy plus CTLA-4 blockade in lung cancer (dated by TCRdb to between 2017 and 2018). The library was built by means of the immunoSEQ multiplex PCR assay. Entries here come from immuneACCESS through TCRdb and include only in-frame sequences with V and J called. Some clones fail to appear in such tables; in the studies checked, an unresolved V gene covers under half of the shortfall, and the cause of the remainder is unknown. Here the sample has over 60,000 clones; roughly 87% occur a single time. The top ten constitute less than 45% of the sample. This material consisted of peripheral blood, taken from a patient treated with radiotherapy plus ipilimumab. These receptors all come from a human donor with non-small cell lung cancer that progressed on radiotherapy plus ipilimumab.

This rearrangement joins TRBV28 to TRBJ1-5; D ambiguous. The germline CDR1 and CDR2 sequences are MDHEN and SYDVKM. CDR3 length equals 13 residues. The ends were cut back, 5 bases at V and 3 bases at J, with 8 bases in the middle. CDR3 amino acids: CASSHGFNQPQHF. CDR3 in DNA: TGTGCCAGCAGTCACGGGTTCAATCAGCCCCAGCATTTT. Variable domain in full (rest from reference TRBV28 and TRBJ1-5): DVKVTQSSRYLVKRTGEKVFLECVQDMDHENMFWYRQDPGLGLRLIYFSYDVKMKEKGDIPEGYSVSREKKERFSLILESASTNQTSMYLCASSHGFNQPQHFGDGTRLSIL.

Concerning this clone itself: One junction end disagrees with the germline gene, perhaps due to a read error. The CDR3 bases are TGTGCTAGCAGCATAACTTGGACAGATACGCAGTATTTT. It is translated as CASSITWTDTQYF. The chain employs TRBV7-7 and TRBJ2-3; D is undetermined. The germline V gene encodes CDR1 SSHAT and CDR2 FNYEAQ (reference sequence). CDR3 size: 13 residues.

The rearrangement links TRBV20-1 to TRBJ1-2; D gene unclear. The V gene's germline CDR1 is DFQATT and CDR2 SNEGSKA (reference sequence). V was trimmed by 3 bases and J by 3 bases, leaving 5 bases between them. This CDR3 contains 11 residues. The CDR3 sequence is CSARVDYGYTF. The CDR3 DNA reads TGCAGTGCTAGGGTAGACTATGGCTACACCTTC.

V usage is TRBV5-6 and J usage is TRBJ2-1, with TRBD1 matching 7 bases. Losses at the gene ends were 4 bases for V and 9 bases for J; bases not matched to a gene: 7. The CDR3 contains 13 residues. Germline-derived CDR1 and CDR2 are SGHDT and YYEEEE. The CDR3 DNA follows: TGTGCCAGCAGCACGCCGACAGGGCTTGAGCAGTTCTTC. It is translated as CASSTPTGLEQFF.

This CDR3 reads CASSRGLAGGSSYEQYF. The CDR3 DNA reads as TGTGCCAGCAGCCGGGGACTAGCGGGAGGGAGCTCCTACGAGCAGTACTTC. The chain links TRBV5-4 to TRBJ2-7; 16 bases are a match to TRBD2. J gave up 0 bases and V 4 bases, and 4 bases lay outside the gene matches. This CDR3 has 17 residues. CDR1 and CDR2 from the germline V gene are SGHNT and YYREEE (reference sequence).

V and J are TRBV9 and TRBJ1-5, with D tentatively TRBD1 (5 bases). The length of the CDR3 is 16 residues. Germline CDR1 is SGDLS and CDR2 is YYNGEE. V gave up 0 bases and J gave up 6 bases, with 16 bases separating them. The CDR3 DNA is TGTGCCAGCAGCGTAGAGGGGCAAGGGTTGGTTCAGCCCCAGCATTTT. Translating gives CASSVEGQGLVQPQHF.

The V call is TRBV5-1, the J call TRBJ2-2; D tentatively fits TRBD1 or TRBD2 (5 bases each). Trimming removed 5 bases from V and 3 bases from J, with 14 bases in between. The CDR3 has 15 amino acids. Germline V lookup: CDR1 SGHRS, CDR2 YFSETQ. The CDR3 region has the DNA TGCGCCAGCAGAAGAACCGGGACCGACACCGGGGAGCTGTTTTTT. It yields the protein CASRRTGTDTGELFF.

J is TRBJ1-2 and V is TRBV7-3; 9 nucleotides match TRBD1. Germline values: CDR1 SGHTA, CDR2 FQGTGA. After removal of 5 bases from V and 5 bases from J, the junction contained 3 bases not matched to a gene. The CDR3 runs 13 residues. The DNA of the CDR3 is TGTGCCAGCAGCCCCGGACAGGGGTATGGCTACACCTTC. Amino acid sequence: CASSPGQGYGYTF.

This chain uses TRBV28 with TRBJ2-7; D remains ambiguous. The CDR3 length is 14 residues. Germline V gene lookup returns CDR1 MDHEN and CDR2 SYDVKM. V was pared by 1 base and J by 5 bases, with 12 bases between. The CDR3 sequence is CASSLSQARNEQYF. As DNA, the CDR3 is TGTGCCAGCAGTTTATCCCAGGCGAGGAACGAGCAGTACTTC.

The chain carries TRBV9 and TRBJ1-1; D may be TRBD1 (5 bases). The CDR3 has 15 residues. V lost 3 bases to trimming and J lost 1 base, with 13 bases between them. The germline gives CDR1 SGDLS, CDR2 YYNGEE. CDR3 nucleotide sequence: TGTGCCAGCAGCGAGTACCCCGGGGGGAACACTGAAGCTTTCTTT. Residues: CASSEYPGGNTEAFF.

This clone was counted once. V gene TRBV19 combines with J gene TRBJ2-3; the match to TRBD2 covers 11 bases. Germline assignment: CDR1 LNHDA and CDR2 SQIVND (reference sequence). J was trimmed by 4 bases and V by 6 bases; bases with no gene match: 6. This CDR3 spans 15 amino acids. The CDR3 here is CASRRLAGNSDTQYF. In DNA form, the CDR3 reads TGTGCCAGTAGACGACTAGCGGGAAATTCAGATACGCAGTATTTT.

This clone is a singleton in its sample. The V gene is TRBV6-6, the J gene TRBJ2-1; no clear D gene. With 8 bases removed from V and 2 bases from J, the gap between germline ends came to 16 bases. CDR3 length equals 15 residues. Germline CDR1 reads MNHNY; CDR2 reads SVGAGI (reference sequence). CDR3 nucleotides: TGTGCCAGCGAACCCGAGGCTAGGACCTACAATGAGCAGTTCTTC. Residues: CASEPEARTYNEQFF.

This chain uses TRBV30 with TRBJ2-7, with TRBD2 matching 11 bases. CDR1 and CDR2 from the germline V gene are GTSNPN and SVGIG (reference sequence). The CDR3 contains 19 residues. V dropped 2 bases and J dropped 5; count of bases not matched to a gene: 20. The CDR3 loop reads CAWSTLGRLAGSPIHEQYF. In DNA form, the CDR3 reads TGTGCCTGGAGTACACTTGGGAGACTAGCGGGATCTCCAATCCACGAGCAGTACTTC.

The rearrangement uses TRBV27 and TRBJ1-1; D may be TRBD1 (5 bases). V dropped 3 bases and J dropped 1 base, with 21 bases sitting between them. CDR3 length equals 18 residues. Germline loops: CDR1 MNHEY, CDR2 SMNVEV (reference sequence). The CDR3 DNA reads as TGTGCCAGCAGTTTGTATGACAGAAACATTTTTCCGAACACTGAAGCTTTCTTT. The encoded protein is CASSLYDRNIFPNTEAFF.

J is TRBJ1-5 and V is TRBV9; TRBD1 matches 7 bases. Per germline, CDR1 SGDLS and CDR2 YYNGEE. V lost 1 base to trimming and J lost 4 bases; unmatched junction nucleotides: 5. The CDR3 is 15 residues long. CDR3 sequence reads: CASSVRGGENQPQHF. CDR3 bases: TGTGCCAGCAGCGTAAGAGGGGGCGAAAATCAGCCCCAGCATTTT.

This clone was found a few times. The chain links TRBV21-1 to TRBJ1-1. TRBV21-1 is deemed a pseudogene. The CDR3 runs 13 residues. The chain's CDR3 is CASHPGRGTEAFF. CDR3 nucleotide sequence: TGTGCCAGTCACCCGGGGAGGGGCACTGAAGCTTTCTTT.

This chain uses TRBV15 with TRBJ1-5; D is uncertain. V was cut by 0 bases and J by 3 bases, with 9 bases left in between. The CDR3 is 15 amino acids. Germline V gene lookup returns CDR1 LNHNV and CDR2 YYDKDF (reference sequence). The CDR3 loop is CATSREVAANQPQHF. DNA for the CDR3: TGTGCCACCAGCAGAGAGGTGGCAGCCAATCAGCCCCAGCATTTT.

As regards this clone: This sample also contains other DNA sequences that code for the same CDR3. This chain joins TRBV29-1 and TRBJ1-1; TRBD1 is a possible D gene (5 bases). V gave up 4 bases and J gave up 0 bases, with 6 bases separating them. Germline V gene lookup returns CDR1 SQVTM and CDR2 ANQGSEA. The CDR3 is 12 amino acids. The CDR3 DNA follows: TGCAGCGTTGGGGGGATGAACACTGAAGCTTTCTTT. This codes for CSVGGMNTEAFF.

The genes are TRBV30 and TRBJ2-4; TRBD1 is a possible D gene (6 bases). CDR3 length equals 13 residues. The V end was cut by 3 bases, the J end by 9 bases, with 15 bases between. CDR1 is GTSNPN and CDR2 is SVGIG in the germline V gene (reference sequence). This chain's CDR3 is CAWRYGGAGIQYF. CDR3 in DNA: TGTGCCTGGAGGTATGGGGGCGCGGGCATTCAGTACTTC.

The CDR3 protein is CASSLVSPRNYEQYV. CDR3 nucleotides: TGCGCCAGCAGCTTGGTGTCCCCTAGGAACTACGAGCAGTACGTC. The V call is TRBV5-1, the J call TRBJ2-7; no clear D gene. This CDR3 has 15 residues. With 0 bases removed from V and 3 bases from J, the gap between germline ends came to 13 bases. Germline V gives CDR1 SGHRS, CDR2 YFSETQ.

The chain combines TRBV7-3 with TRBJ2-5, with TRBD1 matching 8 bases. The CDR3 consists of 17 residues. CDR1 and CDR2 from the germline V gene are SGHTA and FQGTGA. The V gene end was trimmed by 0 bases and the J gene end by 2 bases; junction bases not matched to a gene: 8. The CDR3: CASSLTLAGGPQETQYF. The CDR3 DNA is TGTGCCAGCAGCTTAACTTTAGCAGGGGGCCCTCAAGAGACCCAGTACTTC.

V and J are TRBV28 and TRBJ1-5; perhaps TRBD1 as D (6 bases). The CDR3 runs 15 residues. V lost 6 bases and J 4 bases, leaving 16 bases between the germline ends. Germline CDR1 is MDHEN and CDR2 is SYDVKM. The CDR3 region is CASREQGGLNQPQHF. In nucleotides, the CDR3 is TGTGCCAGCAGGGAACAGGGAGGGTTGAATCAGCCCCAGCATTTT.

J is TRBJ1-1 and V is TRBV30; 10 bases align to TRBD1. The J segment lost 2 bases and the V segment lost 2 bases, leaving 5 bases of the junction unmatched. CDR1 GTSNPN and CDR2 SVGIG come from the germline V gene (reference sequence). This CDR3 has 15 amino acids. CDR3: CAWSTRTGGNTEAFF. The CDR3 DNA sequence: TGTGCCTGGAGTACTAGGACAGGGGGAAACACTGAAGCTTTCTTT. The whole variable domain, filled in from reference TRBV30 and TRBJ1-1, reads SQTIHQWPATLVQPVGSPLSLECTVEGTSNPNLYWYRQAAGRGLQLLFYSVGIGQISSEVPQNLSASRPQDRQFILSSKKLLLSDSGFYLCAWSTRTGGNTEAFFGQGTRLTVV.

V gene TRBV4-1 combines with J gene TRBJ1-4; D gene ambiguous. This CDR3 comprises 15 residues. V was shortened by 0 bases and J by 2 bases, with 7 bases between the two germline ends. Germline loops: CDR1 MGHRA, CDR2 YSYEKL. The CDR3 protein is CASSQETHTNEKLFF. DNA of the CDR3: TGCGCCAGCAGCCAAGAGACACATACTAATGAAAAACTGTTTTTT.

The chain has TRBV29-1 and TRBJ1-1; D possibly corresponds to TRBD1 (5 bases). Looked up from germline, CDR1 is SQVTM and CDR2 is ANQGSEA. The CDR3 totals 13 residues. The CDR3 spells CSARGRMNTEAFF. Written as DNA, the CDR3 is TGCAGTGCCCGGGGACGTATGAACACTGAAGCTTTCTTT.

This chain uses TRBV6-5 with TRBJ2-1; 7 bases match TRBD2. Trimming took 2 bases from V and 5 from J; bases not matched to a gene: 6. Germline values: CDR1 MNHEY, CDR2 SVGAGI. This CDR3 has 15 amino acids. The CDR3 sequence is CASSYGGSLNNEQFF. The CDR3 DNA follows: TGTGCCAGCAGTTACGGCGGGAGCTTAAACAATGAGCAGTTCTTC.

V usage is TRBV2 and J usage is TRBJ2-1; D is unresolved. Trimming took 9 bases from V and 0 from J, leaving 12 bases between them. From germline, CDR1 is SNHLY and CDR2 FYNNEI. The CDR3 loop spans 14 amino acids. Here the CDR3 reads CARELENSYNEQFF. The DNA for the CDR3 is TGTGCCAGAGAGCTAGAAAACTCCTACAATGAGCAGTTCTTC.